This T cell receptor (beta chain) was identified during a study of metastatic and nonmetastatic thyroid tumors. Among the patients, none had received any treatment before thyroid surgery. This CDR3 has 16 amino acids. V was cut by 6 bases and J by 2 bases, with 17 bases left in between. MiXCR was used by TCRdb to re-call the PCR reads. This table holds more than 85,000 clones, about 9.1% found once. This clone came up many times. The sequenced sample was blood. The receptor comes from a female donor with papillary thyroid cancer or a benign thyroid nodule (not recorded which). Some clones in this sample may be carry-over from other donors' samples. This chain connects TRBV12-3 or TRBV12-4 to TRBJ1-3, with D perhaps matching TRBD1 (5 bases). CDR3 DNA sequence: TGTGCCAGCAGGTGGGCAGGGAAGTCGGCTGGAAACACCATATATTTT. Protein product: CASRWAGKSAGNTIYF.